This T cell receptor beta chain was retrieved from a study of CD8+ T cells in alopecia areata. Study as a whole: Patients remained on tofacitinib for 6 to 18 months and then went 6 months without it. Study outcomes and limitations: Sequenced scalp T cells also include alphabeta T cells resident in normal skin.

Germline V CDR1 and CDR2: GTSNPN, SVGIG (reference sequence). This CDR3 has 13 residues. Trimming left V 2 bases short and J 0 bases short, with 6 bases between. Points on this clone: The antigen remains unidentified.

Patients with alopecia areata provided lesional scalp punch biopsies as well as peripheral blood. Extraction and reverse transcription of RNA yielded cDNA as the sequencing template. Clones were read by immunoSEQ multiplex PCR, and TCRdb kept only the in-frame ones, dropping some. The data contain some 150,000 clones, roughly 62% of them singletons. Here the sequenced sample was CD4+ T cells sorted from blood, taken at week 0. The sequence came from a human donor with alopecia areata. The rearrangement joins TRBV30 to TRBJ2-3; unclear D gene. The CDR3 loop is CAWSYASTDTQYF. DNA for the CDR3: TGTGCCTGGAGTTACGCCAGCACAGATACGCAGTATTTT.